This TCR beta chain was identified in a study of blood T cell repertoires in COVID-19. Study as a whole: Samples of COVID-19 (acute and convalescent) were obtained from the United States, Italy and Spain.

Individuals aged about 18 to 90 years were recruited from 24 US areas. Clinical histories supplied by participants themselves formed the basis of cohort assignment. Original handling: The assay estimated nucleated cells by amplifying reference gene primers. Only in-frame clones appear in the TCRdb table, and some are missing; sequencing was by immunoSEQ multiplex PCR. D and trimming were read from the DNA, whereas the V and J calls and clone size are those reported in that table. There are a few hundred thousand clones in the sample; around 81% occur only once, and 7.4% lies in the top ten. The CDR3 consists of 16 residues.

This sequence was found in a woman between 40 and 50 years old with acute COVID-19. Sequenced material: PBMCs or T cells enriched from blood (not recorded which). The chain combines TRBV21-1 with TRBJ2-1; TRBD1 is taken as the D call from the table, unchecked against the DNA. TRBV21-1 is listed as a pseudogene. CDR3 DNA sequence: TGTGCCAGCAGCAAAGGGGCGACAGAAAACTACAATGAGCAGTTCTTC. Protein sequence: CASSKGATENYNEQFF.